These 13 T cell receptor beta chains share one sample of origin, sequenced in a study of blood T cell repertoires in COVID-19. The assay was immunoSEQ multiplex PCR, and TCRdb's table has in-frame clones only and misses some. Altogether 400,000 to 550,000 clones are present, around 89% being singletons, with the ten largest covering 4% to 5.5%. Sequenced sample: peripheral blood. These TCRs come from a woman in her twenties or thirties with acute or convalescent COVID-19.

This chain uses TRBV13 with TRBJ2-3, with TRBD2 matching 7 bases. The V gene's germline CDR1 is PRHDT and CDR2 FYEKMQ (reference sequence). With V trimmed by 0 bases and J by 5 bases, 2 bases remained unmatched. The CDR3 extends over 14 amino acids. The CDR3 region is CASSLGRGKDTQYF. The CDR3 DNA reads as TGTGCCAGCAGCTTAGGGCGGGGGAAAGATACGCAGTATTTT.

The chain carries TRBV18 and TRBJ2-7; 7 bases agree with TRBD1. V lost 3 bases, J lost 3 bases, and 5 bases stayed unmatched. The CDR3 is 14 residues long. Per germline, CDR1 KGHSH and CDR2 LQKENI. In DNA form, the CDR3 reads TGTGCCAGCTCACCCGACAGGGTCCGCTACGAGCAGTACTTC. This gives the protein CASSPDRVRYEQYF.

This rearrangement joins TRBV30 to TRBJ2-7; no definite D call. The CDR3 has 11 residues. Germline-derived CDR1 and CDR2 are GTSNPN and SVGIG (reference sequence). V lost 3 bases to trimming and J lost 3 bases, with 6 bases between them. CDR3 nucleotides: TGTGCCTGGAGCGCCAGCTACGAGCAGTACTTC. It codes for CAWSASYEQYF. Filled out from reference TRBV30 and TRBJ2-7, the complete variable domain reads SQTIHQWPATLVQPVGSPLSLECTVEGTSNPNLYWYRQAAGRGLQLLFYSVGIGQISSEVPQNLSASRPQDRQFILSSKKLLLSDSGFYLCAWSASYEQYFGPGTRLTVT.

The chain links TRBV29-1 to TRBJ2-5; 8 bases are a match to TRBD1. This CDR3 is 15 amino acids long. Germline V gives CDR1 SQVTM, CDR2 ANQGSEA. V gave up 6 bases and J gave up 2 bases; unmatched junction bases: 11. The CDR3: CSVAGRGQNQETQYF. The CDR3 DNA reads TGCAGCGTAGCCGGCAGGGGGCAGAATCAAGAGACCCAGTACTTC. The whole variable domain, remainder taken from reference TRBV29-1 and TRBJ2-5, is SAVISQKPSRDICQRGTSLTIQCQVDSQVTMMFWYRQQPGQSLTLIATANQGSEATYESGFVIDKFPISRPNLTFSTLTVSNMSPEDSSIYLCSVAGRGQNQETQYFGPGTRLLVL.

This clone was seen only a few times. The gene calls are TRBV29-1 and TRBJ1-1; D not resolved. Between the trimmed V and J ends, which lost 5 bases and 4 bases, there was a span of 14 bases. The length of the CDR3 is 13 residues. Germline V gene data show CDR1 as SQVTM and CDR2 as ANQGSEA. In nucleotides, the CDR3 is TGCAGCGTTTCATCCATGGAGAGCACTGAAGCTTTCTTT. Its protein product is CSVSSMESTEAFF.

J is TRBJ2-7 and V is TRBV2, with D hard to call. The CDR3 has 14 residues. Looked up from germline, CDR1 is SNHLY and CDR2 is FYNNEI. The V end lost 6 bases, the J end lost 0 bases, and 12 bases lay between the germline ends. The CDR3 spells CASRTTRRSYEQYF. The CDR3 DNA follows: TGTGCCAGCAGGACGACTCGTCGCTCCTACGAGCAGTACTTC. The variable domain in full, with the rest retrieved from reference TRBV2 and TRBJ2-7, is EPEVTQTPSHQVTQMGQEVILRCVPISNHLYFYWYRQILGQKVEFLVSFYNNEISEKSEIFDDQFSVERPDGSNFTLKIRSTKLEDSAMYFCASRTTRRSYEQYFGPGTRLTVT.

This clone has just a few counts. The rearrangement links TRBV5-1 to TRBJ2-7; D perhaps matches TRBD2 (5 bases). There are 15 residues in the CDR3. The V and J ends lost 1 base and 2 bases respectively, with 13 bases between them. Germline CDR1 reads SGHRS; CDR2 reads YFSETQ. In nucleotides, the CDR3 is TGCGCCAGCAGCTTGTGGTTAGCGATAGCCTACGAGCAGTACTTC. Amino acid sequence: CASSLWLAIAYEQYF.

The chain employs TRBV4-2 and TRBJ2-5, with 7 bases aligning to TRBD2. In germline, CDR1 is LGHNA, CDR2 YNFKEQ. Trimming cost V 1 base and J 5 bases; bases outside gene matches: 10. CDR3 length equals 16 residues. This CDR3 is CASSQGGGGSGETQYF. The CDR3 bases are TGTGCCAGCAGCCAAGGTGGCGGGGGATCGGGGGAGACCCAGTACTTC.

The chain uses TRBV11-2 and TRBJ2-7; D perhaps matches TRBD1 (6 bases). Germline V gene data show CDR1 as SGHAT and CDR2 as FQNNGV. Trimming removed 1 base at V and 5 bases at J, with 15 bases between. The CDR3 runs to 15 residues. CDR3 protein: CASSLGGGRGHEQYF. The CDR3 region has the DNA TGTGCCAGCAGCTTAGGTGGGGGCAGGGGCCACGAGCAGTACTTC.

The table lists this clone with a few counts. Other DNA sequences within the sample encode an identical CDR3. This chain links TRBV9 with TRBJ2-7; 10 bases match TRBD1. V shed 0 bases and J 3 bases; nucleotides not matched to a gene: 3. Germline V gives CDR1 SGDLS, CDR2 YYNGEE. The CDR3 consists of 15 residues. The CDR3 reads CASSVGDRGNYEQYF. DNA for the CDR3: TGTGCCAGCAGCGTAGGGGACAGGGGCAACTACGAGCAGTACTTC.

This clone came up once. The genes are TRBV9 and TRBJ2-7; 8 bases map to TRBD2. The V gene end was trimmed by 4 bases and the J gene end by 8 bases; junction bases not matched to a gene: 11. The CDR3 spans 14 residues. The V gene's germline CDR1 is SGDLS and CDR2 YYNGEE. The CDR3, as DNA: TGTGCCAGCAGCCTGCATGATAGCGGGGCCCAGCAGTACTTC. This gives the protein CASSLHDSGAQQYF.

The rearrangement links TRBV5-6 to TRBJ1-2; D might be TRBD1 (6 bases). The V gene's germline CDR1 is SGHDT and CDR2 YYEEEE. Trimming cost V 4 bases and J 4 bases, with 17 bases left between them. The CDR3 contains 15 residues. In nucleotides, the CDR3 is TGTGCCAGCAGCCAGGACCAGGGGCCGGGCTATGGCTACACCTTC. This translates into CASSQDQGPGYGYTF.

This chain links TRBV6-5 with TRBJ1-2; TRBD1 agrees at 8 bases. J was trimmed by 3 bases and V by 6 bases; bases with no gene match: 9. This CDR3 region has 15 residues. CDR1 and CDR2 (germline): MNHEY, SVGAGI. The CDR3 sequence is CASSRQGWKDYGYTF. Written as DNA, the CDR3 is TGTGCCAGCAGCCGACAGGGGTGGAAGGACTATGGCTACACCTTC.